The clone carrying this T cell receptor (beta chain) was counted ten times or more. This entry is derived from a study of T-cell memory formation after mild COVID-19. Constant-segment-primed 5'RACE gave TCR alpha and TCR beta cDNA libraries with sample barcodes and UMIs. TCRdb fed the 5' RACE reads into MiXCR, producing one record per CDR3 protein. Of 380,000 or so distinct CDR3 sequences in the sample, 13% to 15% were seen once. The source material was PBMCs or a T cell subset sorted from them (not recorded which). This clonotype originated in a man between 18 and 29 years old who had mild COVID-19 (a few samples of this study predate the infection). Cell type and time point are not known.

CDR3 protein: CASTPRPGRSGYTF. CDR3 nucleotide sequence: TGTGCCAGCACCCCTAGGCCCGGAAGGAGCGGCTACACCTTC. The genes are TRBV6-6 and TRBJ1-2, with D uncertain. V shed 7 bases and J shed 8 bases, with 20 bases lying between them. The CDR3 is 14 amino acids. CDR1 and CDR2 from the germline V gene are MNHNY and SVGAGI (reference sequence).